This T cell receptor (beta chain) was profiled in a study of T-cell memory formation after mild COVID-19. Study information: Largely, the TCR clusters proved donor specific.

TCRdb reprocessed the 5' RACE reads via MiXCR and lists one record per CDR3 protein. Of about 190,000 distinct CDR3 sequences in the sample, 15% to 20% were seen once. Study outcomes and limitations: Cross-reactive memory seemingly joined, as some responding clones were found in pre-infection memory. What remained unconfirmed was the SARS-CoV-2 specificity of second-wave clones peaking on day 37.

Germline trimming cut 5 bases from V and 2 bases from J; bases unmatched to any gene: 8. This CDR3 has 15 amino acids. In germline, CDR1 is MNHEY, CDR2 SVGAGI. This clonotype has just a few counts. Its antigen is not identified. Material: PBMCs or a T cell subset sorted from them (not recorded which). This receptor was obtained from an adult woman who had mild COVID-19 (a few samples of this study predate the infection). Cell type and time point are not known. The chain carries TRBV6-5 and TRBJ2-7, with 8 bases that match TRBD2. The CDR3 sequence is CASSQYSGTPYEQYF. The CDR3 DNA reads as TGTGCCAGCAGTCAATATAGCGGGACACCCTACGAGCAGTACTTC.